These 10 T cell receptor beta chains originate from one sample sequenced in a study of blood T cell repertoires in COVID-19. Method: immunoSEQ multiplex PCR; TCRdb's copy keeps in-frame clones and lacks some. The sample yields 200,000 to 300,000 clones, around 83% seen once. The specimen sequenced was peripheral blood. The receptor source for this set is a man older than 75 with acute or convalescent COVID-19.

This chain connects TRBV5-1 to TRBJ2-3, with 12 bases that match TRBD2. Germline values: CDR1 SGHRS, CDR2 YFSETQ. Losses at the gene ends were 0 bases for V and 5 bases for J; bases not matched to a gene: 1. The CDR3 runs 15 residues. As DNA, the CDR3 is TGCGCCAGCAGCTTGGGACTAGCGGGGGTAGATACGCAGTATTTT. Its protein is CASSLGLAGVDTQYF.

The J gene is TRBJ1-5, the V gene TRBV10-3; 9 bases are shared with TRBD1. From germline, CDR1 is ENHRY and CDR2 SYGVKD. This CDR3 is built from 15 residues. With V trimmed by 2 bases and J by 6 bases, 5 bases remained unmatched. The CDR3 coding sequence is TGTGCCATCAGTGAGGGGACAGGGATAGGTCAGCCCCAGCATTTT. Translation: CAISEGTGIGQPQHF.

This chain connects TRBV9 to TRBJ1-3; 7 nucleotides match TRBD1. This CDR3 has 14 amino acids. V lost 4 bases to trimming and J lost 3 bases; unmatched junction nucleotides: 4. The germline V gene has CDR1 SGDLS and CDR2 YYNGEE. The CDR3 nucleotides are TGTGCCAGCAGCCCAGGGGGGAGTGGAAACACCATATATTTT. Translation gives CASSPGGSGNTIYF.

This clone was recorded a few times. The chain uses TRBV19 and TRBJ2-3; 10 nucleotides match TRBD2. The CDR3 has 17 residues. V lost 1 base and J lost 1; bases outside the gene matches: 5. CDR1 is LNHDA, CDR2 SQIVND, per germline (reference sequence). DNA of the CDR3: TGTGCCAGTAGTATAGGATGGCTAGCGGGAGGCACAGATACGCAGTATTTT. Translated: CASSIGWLAGGTDTQYF.

CDR3 bases: TGCAGCGTTGATAGTCAGGGGGCTGATTATGGCTACACCTTC. Translating gives CSVDSQGADYGYTF. The V and J genes are TRBV29-1 and TRBJ1-2; 8 nucleotides agree with TRBD1. The CDR3 runs to 14 residues. Germline trimming cut 3 bases from V and 5 bases from J; bases unmatched to any gene: 8. The germline gives CDR1 SQVTM, CDR2 ANQGSEA.

The rearrangement joins TRBV9 to TRBJ2-6; weak D call: TRBD1 (6 bases). The CDR3 has 19 residues. CDR1 is SGDLS and CDR2 is YYNGEE in the germline V gene. V was cut by 0 bases and J by 4 bases, with 20 bases left in between. CDR3 amino acids: CASSVAGGSSLPGANVLTF. CDR3 nucleotide sequence: TGTGCCAGCAGCGTAGCTGGGGGCTCGAGCTTACCAGGGGCCAACGTCCTGACTTTC.

The J gene is TRBJ2-7, the V gene TRBV27; 10 bases map to TRBD1. The CDR3 is made up of 14 amino acids. Unmatched junction bases numbered 6, after V lost 3 bases and J lost 7 bases. Germline-derived CDR1 and CDR2 are MNHEY and SMNVEV (reference sequence). In DNA, the CDR3 is TGTGCCAGCAGTTTGGGGACAGGGGCGCGGGAGCAGTACTTC. Translated, it gives CASSLGTGAREQYF.

The CDR3 region has the DNA TGTGCCAGCAGCTCATATCAGGGGAACGCGAACACCGGGGAGCTGTTTTTT. This codes for CASSSYQGNANTGELFF. This chain joins TRBV5-8 and TRBJ2-2, with D perhaps TRBD1 (6 bases). Germline CDR1 SGHTS, CDR2 YDEGEE. This CDR3 spans 17 amino acids. V was trimmed by 3 bases and J by 0 bases, leaving 15 bases between them.

The rearrangement links TRBV19 to TRBJ1-4; 9 bases line up with TRBD1. The V gene's germline CDR1 is LNHDA and CDR2 SQIVND (reference sequence). This CDR3 has 15 residues. V shed 3 bases, J shed 8 bases, and the junction held 7 bases outside the gene matches. This chain's CDR3 is CASSIPTGGREKLFF. CDR3 sequence (DNA): TGTGCCAGTAGTATCCCGACAGGGGGGAGGGAAAAACTGTTTTTT.

J is TRBJ1-3 and V is TRBV5-1, with D possibly TRBD1 on 5 matching bases. This CDR3 spans 13 amino acids. Trimming took off 1 base at V and 3 bases at J, with 5 bases between the two ends. CDR1 and CDR2 (germline): SGHRS, YFSETQ. The CDR3 DNA reads as TGCGCCAGCAGCTTGCAGGGTGGAAACACCATATATTTT. It encodes CASSLQGGNTIYF. Complete variable domain (other parts from reference TRBV5-1 and TRBJ1-3): KAGVTQTPRYLIKTRGQQVTLSCSPISGHRSVSWYQQTPGQGLQFLFEYFSETQRNKGNFPGRFSGRQFSNSRSEMNVSTLELGDSALYLCASSLQGGNTIYFGEGSWLTVV.